One sample yielded the 6 T cell receptor beta chains listed below, sequenced in a study of Tregs in tolerant kidney transplant recipients. The method was immunoSEQ multiplex PCR; TCRdb's version includes in-frame clones alone and lacks a portion of them. This sample contains fewer than 35,000 clones. Specimen: CD8+ T cells from blood, collected before the transplant. The receptors derive from a human donor who received a combined kidney and bone marrow transplant.

Comments on this clone: The DNA ends 3 residues before the CDR3 does, and the rest of the CDR3 is filled in from the germline J gene. The rearrangement links TRBV7-9 to TRBJ1-1, with a tentative D call TRBD1 (6 bases). This CDR3 is 13 amino acids long. Germline V gene data show CDR1 as SEHNR and CDR2 as FQNEAQ (reference sequence). V lost 2 bases and J lost 6, with 10 bases in between. The CDR3 bases that were read are TGTGCCAGCAGCTTATCGTCAGGGGCTGAA. Its translation is CASSLSSGAE. From start to end, the CDR3 is CASSLSSGAEAFF.

Comments on this clone: From the germline J gene comes the end of the CDR3, since the read stops 3 residues before it. This sequence joins TRBV13 and TRBJ1-1; no definite D call. Trimming cost V 3 bases and J 4 bases, with 9 bases left between them. This CDR3 has 13 residues. Per germline, CDR1 PRHDT and CDR2 FYEKMQ (reference sequence). The sequenced part of the CDR3 DNA is TGTGCCAGCAGCTTCCCCGGGGTCACTGAA. Its translation: CASSFPGVTE. The complete CDR3 protein is CASSFPGVTEAFF.

Details on this clone: Read data end 3 residues before the CDR3 end; the end is taken from the germline J gene. The chain uses TRBV19 and TRBJ2-1, with TRBD2 matching over 8 bases. Unmatched junction bases numbered 5, after V lost 7 bases and J lost 3 bases. The V gene's germline CDR1 is LNHDA and CDR2 SQIVND (reference sequence). The length of the CDR3 is 14 residues. The CDR3 sequence is CASTLGGDYNEQFF. Incomplete CDR3 DNA: TGTGCCAGTACCCTCGGGGGGGACTACAATGAG.

A remark on this clone: The read gets to within 3 residues of the CDR3 end, and the germline J gene fills in the rest. The V call is TRBV7-2, the J call TRBJ2-2, with a tentative D call TRBD2 (5 bases). Germline assignment: CDR1 SGHTA and CDR2 FQGNSA. The V end was cut by 0 bases, the J end by 0 bases, with 14 bases between. The CDR3 covers 18 residues. The sequenced part of the CDR3 DNA is TGTGCCAGCAGCTTAGCCCGTTTTTATAGCGCGAACACCGGGGAG. This translates into CASSLARFYSANTGE. In full, the CDR3 is CASSLARFYSANTGELFF.

Of note for this clone: From the germline J gene comes the end of the CDR3, since the read stops 3 residues before it. The chain couples TRBV2 to TRBJ2-5; 11 nucleotides align to TRBD2. Unmatched junction bases numbered 6, after V lost 6 bases and J lost 3 bases. This CDR3 spans 15 amino acids. Germline loops: CDR1 SNHLY, CDR2 FYNNEI. Here the CDR3 reads CASRKETSGEETQYF. The DNA read from the CDR3 is TGTGCCAGCAGAAAGGAGACTAGCGGGGAAGAGACC.

A remark on this clone: The read is 3 residues too short to cover the CDR3 end, so that end is filled in from the germline J gene. The gene calls are TRBV19 and TRBJ2-3; the match to TRBD1 covers 8 bases. The CDR3 totals 14 residues. The ends lost 11 bases at V and 3 bases at J; junction bases unmatched: 10. Germline V gene lookup returns CDR1 LNHDA and CDR2 SQIVND (reference sequence). The CDR3 DNA, read in part, is TGTGCCTCCGGGTGGCAGGGGGCGACAGATACG. It codes for CASGWQGATDT. In full, the CDR3 is CASGWQGATDTQYF.